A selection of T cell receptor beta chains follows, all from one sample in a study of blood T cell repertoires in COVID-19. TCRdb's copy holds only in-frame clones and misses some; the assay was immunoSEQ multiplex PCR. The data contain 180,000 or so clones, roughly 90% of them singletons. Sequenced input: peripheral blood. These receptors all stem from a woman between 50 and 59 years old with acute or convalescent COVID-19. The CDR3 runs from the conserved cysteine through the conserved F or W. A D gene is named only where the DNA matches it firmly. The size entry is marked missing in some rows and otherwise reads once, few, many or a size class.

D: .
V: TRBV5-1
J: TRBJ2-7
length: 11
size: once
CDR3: CASSSNYEQYF
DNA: TGCGCCAGCAGCTCCAATTACGAGCAGTACTTC

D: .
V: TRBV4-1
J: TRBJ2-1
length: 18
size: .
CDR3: CASSPDPFPSSSYNEQFF
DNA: TGCGCCAGCAGCCCGGACCCGTTTCCTAGCTCCTCCTACAATGAGCAGTTCTTC

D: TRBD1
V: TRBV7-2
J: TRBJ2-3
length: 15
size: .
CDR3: CASSHDRGSADTQYF
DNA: TGTGCCAGCAGCCACGACAGGGGATCCGCAGATACGCAGTATTTT

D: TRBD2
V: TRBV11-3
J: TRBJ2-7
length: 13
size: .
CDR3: CASSLLWGGEQYF
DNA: TGTGCCAGCAGCTTATTGTGGGGGGGCGAGCAGTACTTC

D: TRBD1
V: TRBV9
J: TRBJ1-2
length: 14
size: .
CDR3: CASSGDRALSGYTF
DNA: TGTGCCAGCAGCGGGGACAGGGCCCTTTCTGGCTACACCTTC

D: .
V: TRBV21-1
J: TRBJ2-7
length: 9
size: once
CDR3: CANGGEQYF
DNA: TGTGCCAACGGGGGAGAGCAGTACTTC

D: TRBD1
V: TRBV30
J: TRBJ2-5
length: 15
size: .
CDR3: CAWSVRTGKGETQYF
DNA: TGTGCCTGGAGTGTGCGGACAGGGAAAGGGGAGACCCAGTACTTC

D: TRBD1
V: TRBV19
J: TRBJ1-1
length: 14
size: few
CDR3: CASSIGGTETEAFF
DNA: TGTGCCAGTAGTATAGGAGGGACAGAAACTGAAGCTTTCTTT

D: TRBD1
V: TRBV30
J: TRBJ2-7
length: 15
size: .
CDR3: CAWLPGTGGIYEQYF
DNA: TGTGCCTGGCTGCCTGGGACAGGGGGAATTTACGAGCAGTACTTC

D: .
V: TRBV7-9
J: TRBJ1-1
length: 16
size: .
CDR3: CASSSSLLNQNTEAFF
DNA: TGTGCCAGCAGCTCTTCGCTACTAAATCAGAACACTGAAGCTTTCTTT

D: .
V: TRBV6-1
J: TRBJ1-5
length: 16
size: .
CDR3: CASSEISGGAFQPQHF
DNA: TGTGCCAGCAGTGAAATATCGGGGGGCGCGTTTCAGCCCCAGCATTTT

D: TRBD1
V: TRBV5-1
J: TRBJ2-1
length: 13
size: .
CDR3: CASSLQGYNEQFF
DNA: TGCGCCAGCAGCCTACAGGGGTACAATGAGCAGTTCTTC

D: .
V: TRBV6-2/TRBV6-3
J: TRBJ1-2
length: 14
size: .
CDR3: CASSYSWGTYGYTF
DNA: TGTGCCAGCAGTTACAGCTGGGGCACCTATGGCTACACCTTC

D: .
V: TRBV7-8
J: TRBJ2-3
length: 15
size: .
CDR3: CASSFTGTSTDTQYF
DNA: TGTGCCAGCAGCTTTACAGGGACCAGTACAGATACGCAGTATTTT

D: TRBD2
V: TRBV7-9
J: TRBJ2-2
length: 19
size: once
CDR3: CASSLTIGRAARNTGELFF
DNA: TGTGCCAGCAGCTTAACGATCGGGAGGGCCGCGAGAAACACCGGGGAGCTGTTTTTT

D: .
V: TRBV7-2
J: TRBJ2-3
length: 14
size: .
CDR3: CASSFSFPTDTQYF
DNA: TGTGCCAGCAGCTTTAGTTTCCCTACAGATACGCAGTATTTT

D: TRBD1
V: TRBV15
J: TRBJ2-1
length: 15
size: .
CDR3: CATSVLDRGFNEQFF
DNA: TGTGCCACCAGCGTTCTGGACAGGGGGTTCAATGAGCAGTTCTTC

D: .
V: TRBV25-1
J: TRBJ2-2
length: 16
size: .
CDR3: CASSGNTDRFSGELFF
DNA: TGTGCCAGCAGTGGAAATACCGACAGGTTCAGCGGGGAGCTGTTTTTT

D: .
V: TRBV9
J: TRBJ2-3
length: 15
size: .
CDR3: CASSVAPGVWNTQYF
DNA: TGTGCCAGCAGCGTAGCCCCGGGAGTCTGGAATACGCAGTATTTT

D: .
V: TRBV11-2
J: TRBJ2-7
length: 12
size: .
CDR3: CASVGAGYEQYF
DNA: TGTGCCAGTGTGGGGGCCGGCTACGAGCAGTACTTC

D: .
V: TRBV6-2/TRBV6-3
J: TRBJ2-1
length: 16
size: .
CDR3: CASSYGQAMGYNEQFF
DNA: TGTGCCAGCAGTTACGGTCAGGCGATGGGTTACAATGAGCAGTTCTTC

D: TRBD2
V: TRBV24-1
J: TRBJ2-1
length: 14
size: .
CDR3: CATSGTSVTGEQFF
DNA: TGTGCCACCAGTGGGACTAGCGTCACGGGGGAGCAGTTCTTC

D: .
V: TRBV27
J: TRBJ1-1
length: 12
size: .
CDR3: CASTTGNTEAFF
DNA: TGTGCCAGCACCACGGGGAACACTGAAGCTTTCTTT

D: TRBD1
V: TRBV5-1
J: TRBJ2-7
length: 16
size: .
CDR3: CASSEGVQGVPYEQYF
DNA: TGCGCCAGCAGCGAGGGGGTCCAGGGGGTCCCCTACGAGCAGTACTTC

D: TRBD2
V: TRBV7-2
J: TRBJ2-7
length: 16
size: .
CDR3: CASSLEKRGGGYEQYF
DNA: TGTGCCAGCAGCTTAGAGAAGCGGGGGGGCGGATACGAGCAGTACTTC

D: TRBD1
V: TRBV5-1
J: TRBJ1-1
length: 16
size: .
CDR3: CASSLRTGGSNTEAFF
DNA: TGCGCCAGCAGCCTACGGACAGGGGGCTCGAACACTGAAGCTTTCTTT

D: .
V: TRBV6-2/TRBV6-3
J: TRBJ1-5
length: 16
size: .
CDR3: CASSLILPGANQPQHF
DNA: TGTGCCAGCAGTTTAATTCTCCCAGGGGCCAATCAGCCCCAGCATTTT

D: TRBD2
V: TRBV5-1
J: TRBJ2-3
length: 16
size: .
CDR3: CASSPWTSGGSDTQYF
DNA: TGCGCCAGCAGCCCCTGGACTAGCGGGGGTTCCGATACGCAGTATTTT

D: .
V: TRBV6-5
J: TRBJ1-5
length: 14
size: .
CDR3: CASNGRNSNQPQHF
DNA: TGTGCCAGCAATGGGAGAAATAGCAATCAGCCCCAGCATTTT

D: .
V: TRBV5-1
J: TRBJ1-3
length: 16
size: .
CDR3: CASSRGSGAKGNTIYF
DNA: TGCGCCAGCAGCCGTGGGAGCGGAGCTAAAGGAAACACCATATATTTT

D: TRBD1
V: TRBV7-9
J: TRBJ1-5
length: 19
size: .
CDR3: CASSRFTGGTGRENQPQHF
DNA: TGTGCCAGCAGCCGTTTTACGGGCGGGACAGGGAGAGAAAATCAGCCCCAGCATTTT

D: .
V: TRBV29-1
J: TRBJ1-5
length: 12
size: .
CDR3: CSVVSGNQPQHF
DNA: TGCAGCGTTGTATCAGGCAATCAGCCCCAGCATTTT

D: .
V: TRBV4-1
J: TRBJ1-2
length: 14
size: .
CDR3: CASSQVTGNYGYTF
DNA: TGCGCCAGCAGCCAAGTAACGGGTAACTATGGCTACACCTTC

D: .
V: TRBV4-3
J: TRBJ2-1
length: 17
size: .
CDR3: CASSQVTAASSYNEQFF
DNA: TGCGCCAGCAGCCAAGTAACAGCGGCAAGCTCCTACAATGAGCAGTTCTTC

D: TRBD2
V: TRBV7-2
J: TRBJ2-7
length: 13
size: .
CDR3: CASSSAGGHEQYF
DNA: TGTGCCAGCAGCTCCGCGGGGGGCCACGAGCAGTACTTC

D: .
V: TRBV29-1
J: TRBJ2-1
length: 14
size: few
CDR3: CSVKPSDLNNEQFF
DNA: TGCAGCGTCAAACCTAGCGACCTTAACAATGAGCAGTTCTTC

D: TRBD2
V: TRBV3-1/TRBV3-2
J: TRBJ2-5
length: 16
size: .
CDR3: CASSQASGLRQETQYF
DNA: TGTGCCAGCAGCCAAGCCTCGGGACTAAGGCAAGAGACCCAGTACTTC

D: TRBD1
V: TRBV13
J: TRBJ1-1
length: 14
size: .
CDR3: CASSFRTGGTEAFF
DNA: TGTGCCAGCAGCTTTAGAACAGGGGGAACTGAAGCTTTCTTT

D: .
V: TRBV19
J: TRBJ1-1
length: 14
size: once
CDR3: CASSIVNMNTEAFF
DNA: TGTGCCAGTAGTATTGTCAACATGAACACTGAAGCTTTCTTT

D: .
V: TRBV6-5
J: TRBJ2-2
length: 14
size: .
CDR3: CANSREGADGELFF
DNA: TGTGCCAACTCTCGGGAGGGGGCAGACGGGGAGCTGTTTTTT

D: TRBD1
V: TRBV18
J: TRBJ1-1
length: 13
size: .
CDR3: CASSPGQGTEAFF
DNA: TGTGCCAGCTCACCAGGACAGGGCACTGAAGCTTTCTTT

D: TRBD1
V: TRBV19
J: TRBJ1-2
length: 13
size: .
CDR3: CACRDRANYGYTF
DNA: TGTGCCTGCCGGGACAGGGCGAACTATGGCTACACCTTC

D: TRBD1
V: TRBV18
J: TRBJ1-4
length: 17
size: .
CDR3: CASSPRRTGGDGEKLFF
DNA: TGTGCCAGCTCACCGAGGAGGACAGGGGGCGATGGGGAAAAACTGTTTTTT

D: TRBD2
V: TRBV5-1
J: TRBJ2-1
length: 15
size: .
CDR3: CASSLSGGLSNEQFF
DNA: TGCGCCAGCAGCCTTAGCGGGGGACTCAGTAATGAGCAGTTCTTC

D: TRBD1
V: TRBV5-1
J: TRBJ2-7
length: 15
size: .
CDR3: CASSLAPGTAYEQYF
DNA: TGCGCCAGCAGCTTGGCCCCCGGGACAGCCTACGAGCAGTACTTC

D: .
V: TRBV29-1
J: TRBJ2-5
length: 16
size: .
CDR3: CSVDGWGVRGQETQYF
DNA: TGCAGCGTTGACGGGTGGGGGGTAAGAGGGCAAGAGACCCAGTACTTC

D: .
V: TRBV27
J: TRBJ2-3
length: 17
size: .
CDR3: CASKSMGWTTYTDTQYF
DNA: TGTGCCAGCAAATCTATGGGGTGGACTACCTACACAGATACGCAGTATTTT

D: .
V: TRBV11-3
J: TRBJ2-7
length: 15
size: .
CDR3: CASSLRSGSTYEQYF
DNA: TGTGCCAGCAGCTTACGTTCTGGCAGTACCTACGAGCAGTACTTC

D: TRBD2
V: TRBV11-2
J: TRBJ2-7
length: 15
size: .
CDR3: CASSHSTSGGYEQYF
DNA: TGTGCCAGCAGCCACTCGACTAGCGGGGGTTACGAGCAGTACTTC

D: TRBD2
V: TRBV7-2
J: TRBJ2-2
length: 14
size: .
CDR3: CASSREGGTGELFF
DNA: TGTGCCAGCAGCCGGGAGGGCGGAACCGGGGAGCTGTTTTTT

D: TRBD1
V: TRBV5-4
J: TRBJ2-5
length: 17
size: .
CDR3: CASSLAPGQGLQETQYF
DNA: TGTGCCAGCAGCTTAGCGCCGGGACAGGGTCTCCAGGAGACCCAGTACTTC

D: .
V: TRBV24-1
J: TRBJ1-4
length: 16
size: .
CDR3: CATRPNATFVNEKLFF
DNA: TGTGCCACCCGACCAAACGCGACATTTGTTAATGAAAAACTGTTTTTT

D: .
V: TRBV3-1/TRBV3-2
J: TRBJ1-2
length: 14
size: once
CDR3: CASSQRETDYGYTF
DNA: TGTGCCAGCAGCCAGCGGGAGACCGACTATGGCTACACCTTC

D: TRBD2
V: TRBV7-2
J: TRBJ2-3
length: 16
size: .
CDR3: CASSLAGTSGTDTQYF
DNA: TGTGCCAGCAGCTTAGCCGGGACTAGCGGTACAGATACGCAGTATTTT

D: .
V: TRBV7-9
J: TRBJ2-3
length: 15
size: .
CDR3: CASSLATGRWDTQYF
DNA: TGTGCCAGCAGCTTAGCCACCGGGAGATGGGATACGCAGTATTTT

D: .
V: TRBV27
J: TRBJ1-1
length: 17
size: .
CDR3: CASSLSRTGSTYTEAFF
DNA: TGTGCCAGCAGTTTATCGAGAACGGGAAGTACCTACACTGAAGCTTTCTTT

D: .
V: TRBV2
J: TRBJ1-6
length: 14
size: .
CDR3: CASISGLYNSPLHF
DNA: TGTGCCAGCATCTCAGGGCTATATAATTCACCCCTCCACTTT

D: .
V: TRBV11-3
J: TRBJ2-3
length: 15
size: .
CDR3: CASSSLAKSTDTQYF
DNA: TGTGCCAGCAGTTCCCTAGCGAAAAGCACAGATACGCAGTATTTT